This is a list of T cell receptor beta chains from one sample in a study of blood T cell repertoires in COVID-19. Profiling relied on immunoSEQ multiplex PCR, and the TCRdb table lists in-frame clones only, not all of them. The sample consists of fewer than 250,000 clones, 80% to 85% of them appearing once. Sequencing input: peripheral blood. Receptor source: a woman aged 80 or older with COVID-19, enrolled during active disease. The CDR3 runs from the conserved cysteine through the conserved F or W. D genes are given only for firm matches. Only part of the rows carry a size: once, few, many, or a class if the clone is expanded.

D gene	clone size	J gene	V gene	CDR3 DNA	CDR3 protein
NA	NA	TRBJ2-2	TRBV21-1	TGTGCCGACCCGGAGGCCGTGACCGGGGAGCTGTTTTTT	CADPEAVTGELFF
TRBD1	NA	TRBJ2-5	TRBV2	TGTGCCAGCAGTGCCAGCAGGGGGCAAGAGACCCAGTACTTC	CASSASRGQETQYF
NA	NA	TRBJ2-2	TRBV29-1	TGCAGCGCCGGAGAAAGGGCGGGTGGGGAGCTGTTTTTT	CSAGERAGGELFF
NA	NA	TRBJ1-4	TRBV28	TGTGCCAGCAGTCTACCCTCAACTAATGAAAAACTGTTTTTT	CASSLPSTNEKLFF
NA	once	TRBJ1-2	TRBV4-3	TGCGCCAGCAGCCCCCGGTTGGGAGCTAACTATGGCTACACCTTC	CASSPRLGANYGYTF
TRBD1	few	TRBJ1-1	TRBV6-5	TGTGCCAGCAGAGAGACAGGGGTAATGAACACTGAAGCTTTCTTT	CASRETGVMNTEAFF
NA	NA	TRBJ1-2	TRBV5-1	TGCGCCAGCAGCCCGATCGGTACCGTTGGCTACACCTTC	CASSPIGTVGYTF
TRBD1	NA	TRBJ2-7	TRBV6-5	TGTGCCAGCAGTTACTCGGGAAGACAGGGCCCCTACGAGCAGTACTTC	CASSYSGRQGPYEQYF
NA	NA	TRBJ1-2	TRBV7-6	TGTGCCAGCAGCTTATCCGCTAACTATGGCTACACCTTC	CASSLSANYGYTF
NA	NA	TRBJ1-6	TRBV6-5	TGTGCCAGCACCCCCAGGGGAACCAATTCACCCCTCCACTTT	CASTPRGTNSPLHF
NA	NA	TRBJ2-7	TRBV5-5	TGTGCCAGCAGCTTGGCCGCCTACGAGCAGTACTTC	CASSLAAYEQYF
NA	NA	TRBJ2-3	TRBV3-1/TRBV3-2	TGTGCCAGCAGCCCCCTCGGAGATACGCAGTATTTT	CASSPLGDTQYF
NA	NA	TRBJ2-6	TRBV9	TGTGCCAGCAGCGTAACCGTGCAGGGGAGTTCTGGGGCCAACGTCCTGACTTTC	CASSVTVQGSSGANVLTF
NA	NA	TRBJ1-5	TRBV10-2	TGCGCCAGCGCGGGCAGGACAGACAATCAGCCCCAGCATTTT	CASAGRTDNQPQHF
TRBD1	NA	TRBJ1-2	TRBV9	TGTGCCAGCAGCGTCGCACAGGGGAGTACCTATGGCTACACCTTC	CASSVAQGSTYGYTF
NA	NA	TRBJ2-5	TRBV2	TGTGCCAGCAGGGGGGGAGGCCGGGAGACCCAGTACTTC	CASRGGGRETQYF
TRBD1	NA	TRBJ2-5	TRBV5-1	TGCGCCAGCAGCTTGGACCGGACAGGCCAAGAGACCCAGTACTTC	CASSLDRTGQETQYF
TRBD1	NA	TRBJ1-5	TRBV19	TGTGCCAGTAGTGACAGGGGCGCCAGGGTTGATCAGCCCCAGCATTTT	CASSDRGARVDQPQHF
NA	NA	TRBJ1-1	TRBV10-1	TGCGCCAGCAGTCCAAGACAGACGAGAATGAACACTGAAGCTTTCTTT	CASSPRQTRMNTEAFF
TRBD2	once	TRBJ2-3	TRBV20-1	TGCAGTGCTAGTTCCGGGACTAGCGGGGGGGCCGGATTCGAGGGTACGCAGTATTTT	CSASSGTSGGAGFEGTQYF
TRBD2	NA	TRBJ2-1	TRBV19	TGTGCCAGTAGCCTTACCATAGCGGGGGTCAATGAGCAGTTCTTC	CASSLTIAGVNEQFF
NA	NA	TRBJ1-5	TRBV19	TGTGCCAGTAGTACAGGGGATGGTAGCAATCAGCCCCAGCATTTT	CASSTGDGSNQPQHF
TRBD2	NA	TRBJ2-5	TRBV19	TGTGCCAGTAGTATCCAAACCGGGACTAGCGGGGGGTACCAAGAGACCCAGTACTTC	CASSIQTGTSGGYQETQYF
NA	NA	TRBJ1-2	TRBV21-1	TGTGCCAGCAGCGTAAGGGACAAAGACTATGGCTACACCTTC	CASSVRDKDYGYTF